This TCR beta chain was sequenced in a study of OX40 agonist ivuxolimab in advanced cancers. Study findings and constraints: Relative to CD4+, CD8+ T cells held more expanded clones on average. Clonal expansion was among the lowest in partial responders at 0.1-3.0 mg/kg, especially CD8+.

Profiling relied on immunoSEQ multiplex PCR, and the TCRdb table lists in-frame clones only, not all of them. This sample has about 58,000 clones; roughly 80% occur once, and the top ten carry approximately 3%. This CDR3 is 12 amino acids long. Germline CDR1 reads GTSNPN; CDR2 reads SVGIG (reference sequence). Unmatched junction bases numbered 5, after V lost 6 bases and J lost 7 bases. This clone appeared a single time. As yet, its antigen is unknown. The specimen comprised CD4+ or CD8+ T cells sorted from blood, sampled in a trial of the OX40 agonist ivuxolimab. The receptor's source is an adult with an advanced solid tumor such as melanoma, head and neck, liver or kidney cancer. This chain joins TRBV30 and TRBJ1-2, with 10 bases matching TRBD1. Here the CDR3 reads CACSTGGFGYTF. CDR3 in DNA: TGTGCCTGTTCGACAGGGGGCTTTGGCTACACCTTC.